These T cell receptor beta chains were read from a single sample in a study of beta chain features in type 1 diabetes. Produced via immunoSEQ multiplex PCR; TCRdb's table is partial and in-frame only. This sample has tens of thousands of clones, with under 70% found just once. Sequencing used stem cell memory CD4+ T cells from blood. The receptors were sampled from a middle-aged woman with type 1 diabetes. The CDR3 runs from the conserved cysteine through the conserved F or W. The D gene is left open where the match is weak. A row's size may be missing; if present it is once, few, many or a size class.

TRBJ1-5	TRBV2	.	.	CASSEYPTNILRNQPQHF	TGTGCCAGCAGTGAATATCCGACAAATATCCTCCGCAATCAGCCCCAGCATTTT
TRBJ2-5	TRBV19	.	.	CASNTGGTQGDETQYF	TGTGCCAGTAACACTGGTGGGACTCAGGGGGATGAGACCCAGTACTTC
TRBJ1-3	TRBV5-6	.	.	CASSRSSISGNTIYF	TGTGCCAGCAGCCGCAGTAGCATCTCTGGAAACACCATATATTTT
TRBJ1-2	TRBV7-2	TRBD1	.	CASSFGTGSYGYTF	TGTGCCAGCAGCTTCGGGACAGGGTCCTATGGCTACACCTTC
TRBJ1-5	TRBV27	.	.	CASNPGHSGSQPQHF	TGTGCCAGCAACCCTGGACATTCTGGCAGTCAGCCCCAGCATTTT
TRBJ1-1	TRBV7-6	.	.	CASSLGGQNTEAFF	TGTGCCAGCAGCTTAGGGGGGCAGAACACTGAAGCTTTCTTT
TRBJ1-1	TRBV10-2	.	.	CASSGLAGNTEAFF	TGCGCCAGCAGTGGGTTAGCGGGGAACACTGAAGCTTTCTTT
TRBJ2-1	TRBV28	TRBD1	few	CASKGASVAYNEQFF	TGTGCCAGCAAGGGGGCTTCTGTTGCCTACAATGAGCAGTTCTTC
TRBJ2-7	TRBV6-5	.	.	CASSYGGTPSEQYF	TGTGCCAGCAGTTACGGAGGGACTCCGTCTGAGCAGTACTTC
TRBJ2-1	TRBV7-4	TRBD2	.	CASSLTLLGLAGGGCNEQFF	TGTGCCAGCAGCTTAACCCTCCTGGGACTAGCGGGAGGAGGGTGCAATGAGCAGTTCTTC
TRBJ2-1	TRBV7-2	TRBD1	few	CASSLDREVHEQFF	TGTGCCAGCAGCCTGGACAGGGAAGTCCATGAGCAGTTCTTC
TRBJ2-1	TRBV9	TRBD2	.	CASSAREANNEQFF	TGTGCCAGCAGCGCGCGGGAGGCAAACAATGAGCAGTTCTTC
TRBJ2-3	TRBV7-9	.	.	CASSLVGLATDTQYF	TGTGCCAGCAGCTTAGTTGGGCTAGCAACAGATACGCAGTATTTT
TRBJ2-5	TRBV4-3	.	.	CASSQTYEGMKTQYF	TGCGCCAGCAGCCAAACTTACGAGGGTATGAAGACCCAGTACTTC
TRBJ1-4	TRBV28	.	few	CASSFLQGSEKLFF	TGTGCCAGCAGTTTTCTACAGGGAAGTGAAAAACTGTTTTTT
TRBJ1-1	TRBV4-3	TRBD1	once	CASSQDDRGRHRAAFF	TGCGCCAGCAGCCAAGATGACAGGGGACGACACCGCGCAGCTTTCTTT
TRBJ2-2	TRBV13	.	.	CASSLFSFGSGITGELFF	TGTGCCAGCAGCTTATTTTCTTTCGGGAGTGGTATCACCGGGGAGCTGTTTTTT
TRBJ1-5	TRBV7-2	.	once	CASSAQGRQPQHF	TGTGCCAGCAGCGCGCAGGGTCGTCAGCCCCAGCATTTT
TRBJ2-1	TRBV7-2	TRBD2	once	CASSLVLAGAINEQFF	TGTGCCAGCAGCTTAGTGCTAGCGGGGGCGATCAATGAGCAGTTCTTC
TRBJ2-6	TRBV27	.	.	CASSLTPGETGANVLTF	TGTGCCAGCAGTTTAACCCCCGGTGAAACTGGGGCCAACGTCCTGACTTTC
TRBJ1-6	TRBV7-2	.	.	CASSYRGRGFSPLHF	TGTGCCAGCAGCTATCGGGGTAGGGGGTTCTCACCCCTCCACTTT
TRBJ1-4	TRBV9	.	once	CASSPRTVSNEKLFF	TGTGCCAGCAGCCCAAGGACAGTCTCTAATGAAAAACTGTTTTTT
TRBJ1-5	TRBV7-2	.	.	CASSLGSPNQPQHF	TGTGCCAGCAGCTTAGGCAGTCCTAATCAGCCCCAGCATTTT
TRBJ1-1	TRBV10-3	TRBD1	.	CAIRTGATEAFF	TGTGCCATCAGGACAGGGGCCACTGAAGCTTTCTTT
TRBJ2-7	TRBV9	.	.	CASSVEAVSSYEQYF	TGTGCCAGCAGCGTAGAGGCGGTTTCCTCCTACGAGCAGTACTTC
TRBJ2-7	TRBV5-1	.	.	CASSPGQYEQYF	TGCGCCAGCAGCCCAGGCCAGTACGAGCAGTACTTC
TRBJ1-1	TRBV5-1	TRBD1	once	CASSSRTGSTEAFF	TGCGCCAGCAGCTCCCGGACAGGGAGCACTGAAGCTTTCTTT
TRBJ1-1	TRBV28	.	.	CASSPGGVNTEAFF	TGTGCCAGCAGCCCTGGGGGGGTGAACACTGAAGCTTTCTTT
TRBJ1-1	TRBV29-1	TRBD1	.	CSVEVPGTGKVVGTEAFF	TGCAGCGTTGAAGTCCCCGGGACAGGGAAGGTTGTGGGCACTGAAGCTTTCTTT
TRBJ2-5	TRBV7-7	TRBD2	.	CASSWGTSGMGQETQYF	TGTGCCAGCAGCTGGGGGACTAGCGGGATGGGGCAAGAGACCCAGTACTTC
TRBJ1-4	TRBV9	TRBD1	.	CASSIRTGGNEKLFF	TGTGCCAGCAGCATCCGGACAGGGGGGAATGAAAAACTGTTTTTT
TRBJ1-1	TRBV7-3	.	.	CASSLTGLTEAFF	TGTGCCAGCAGCTTAACCGGGTTAACTGAAGCTTTCTTT
TRBJ1-4	TRBV5-5	TRBD1	.	CASSLEAGGVKLFF	TGTGCCAGCAGCTTGGAGGCAGGGGGTGTAAAACTGTTTTTT
TRBJ1-6	TRBV4-1	.	.	CASSPTPGSYNSPLHF	TGCGCCAGCAGTCCTACTCCCGGCTCCTATAATTCACCCCTCCACTTT
TRBJ2-2	TRBV7-3	TRBD2	.	CASSPRASGTGELFF	TGTGCCAGCAGCCCTCGGGCTAGCGGGACCGGGGAGCTGTTTTTT
TRBJ1-1	TRBV5-1	TRBD1	.	CASSLEAGGAAEAFF	TGCGCCAGCAGCTTGGAGGCAGGGGGCGCAGCTGAAGCTTTCTTT
TRBJ2-2	TRBV5-1	.	.	CASRNIQGNTGELFF	TGCGCCAGCAGGAATATACAGGGAAACACCGGGGAGCTGTTTTTT